This entry features one TCR beta chain sequence. Here immunoSEQ multiplex PCR was the method, and the copy in TCRdb shows in-frame clones only, minus some. The table shows around 400,000 clones, with around 87% occurring only once. In Seattle, patients joined the study during active infection and were tracked longitudinally. This sample stems from a study of blood T cell repertoires in COVID-19. The wider study: PBMCs, B-cell-depleted T cells, or T cells provided the cDNA or gDNA that made up the material.

J lost 1 base, V lost 5 bases, and 5 bases had no gene match. Germline CDR1 reads MNHEY; CDR2 reads SMNVEV (reference sequence). This CDR3 is built from 16 residues. This chain joins TRBV27 and TRBJ2-5; 12 bases are shared with TRBD2. The receptor was isolated from a woman in her thirties with COVID-19, enrolled during active disease. The specimen sequenced was peripheral blood. The CDR3 protein is CASSSGLAGPQETQYF. As DNA, the CDR3 is TGTGCCAGCAGTAGCGGACTAGCGGGGCCCCAAGAGACCCAGTACTTC.